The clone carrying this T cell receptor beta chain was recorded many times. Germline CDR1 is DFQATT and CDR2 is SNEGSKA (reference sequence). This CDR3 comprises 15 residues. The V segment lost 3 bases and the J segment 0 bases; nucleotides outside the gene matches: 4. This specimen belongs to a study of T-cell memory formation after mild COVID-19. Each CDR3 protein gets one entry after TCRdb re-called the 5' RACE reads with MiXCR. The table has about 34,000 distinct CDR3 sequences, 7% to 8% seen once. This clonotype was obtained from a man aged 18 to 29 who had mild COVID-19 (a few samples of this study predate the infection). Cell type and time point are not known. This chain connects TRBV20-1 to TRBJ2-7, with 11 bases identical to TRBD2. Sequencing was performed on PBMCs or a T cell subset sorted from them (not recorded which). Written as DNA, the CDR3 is TGCAGTGCTAGGACTAGCGGGGCGCTCTCCTACGAGCAGTACGTC. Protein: CSARTSGALSYEQYV.